This TCR beta chain was recorded in a study of cytomegalovirus exposure and HLA in healthy donors. CDR1 is LNHDA, CDR2 SQIVND, per germline (reference sequence). Trimming shortened V by 7 bases and J by 1 base, and 11 bases separated the two germline ends. The CDR3 is made up of 14 amino acids. PCR amplification relied on 60 Vbeta primers (plus 13 Jbeta primers). The assay was immunoSEQ multiplex PCR, and TCRdb's table has in-frame clones only and misses some. In the table there are fewer than 150,000 clones, roughly 80% of which are singletons. The specimen was PBMCs. The chain links TRBV19 to TRBJ1-3; D is ambiguous. The sequence was collected from a male donor in good health and CMV-seronegative. CDR3 protein: CASMGGFSGNTIYF. The CDR3 DNA follows: TGTGCCAGTATGGGAGGGTTTTCTGGAAACACCATATATTTT.